The clone carrying this T cell receptor beta chain occurred once. Study processing details: Reference gene primer amplification gave estimated nucleated cell counts. Clones were read by immunoSEQ multiplex PCR, and TCRdb kept only the in-frame ones, dropping some. The V and J calls and the clone size are those of that table, but D and trimming were determined from the DNA. Found here are just under 80,000 clones, over 65% of them singletons; the top ten hold about 12%. This specimen belongs to a study of blood T cell repertoires in COVID-19. The wider study: Samples of COVID-19 (acute and convalescent) were obtained from the United States, Italy and Spain.

This CDR3 is 13 amino acids long. Trimming removed 4 bases at V and 9 bases at J, with 13 bases between. The clonotype originates from a human donor in a cohort sampled during active COVID-19. What was sequenced was peripheral blood. The chain joins TRBV12-3 or TRBV12-4 to TRBJ2-1; perhaps TRBD2 as D (5 bases). CDR3 sequence reads: CASSWTRGGEQFF. The CDR3 DNA reads as TGTGCCAGCAGTTGGACCAGAGGAGGTGAGCAGTTCTTC.